This section outlines one T cell receptor (beta chain) sequence together with its context. Sequencing used immunoSEQ multiplex PCR; TCRdb keeps in-frame clones, though not all of them. This table holds 90,000 to 150,000 clones, about 91% found once. The data originate from a study of control samples from healthy donors and cancer patients. This CDR3 contains 15 residues. CDR1 and CDR2 (germline): SGHRS, YFSETQ. Trimming removed 0 bases from V and 7 bases from J, with 16 bases in between. Sequencing input: blood. This sequence was found in a man aged 35-49 years in good health. This chain uses TRBV5-1 with TRBJ2-5; no definite D call. This chain's CDR3 is CASSLGASDTRTQYF. Here the CDR3 DNA reads TGCGCCAGCAGCTTGGGAGCAAGTGATACGAGGACCCAGTACTTC.